This entry lists 30 T cell receptor beta chains sequenced from one sample in a study of T cells in Graves' hyperthyroidism and ophthalmopathy. RNA transcripts gave rise to amplified TCR beta CDR3 regions. Using the HTBI primer set, a first-round RT-PCR was run on the TCR CDR3. A single record per CDR3 protein comes from TCRdb applying MiXCR to the multiplex PCR reads. The sample carries about 720,000 distinct CDR3 sequences, about 19% recorded once. Sequences were obtained from blood. Receptors were obtained from a woman in her fifties or sixties with Graves' hyperthyroidism that later progressed to Graves' ophthalmopathy.

V gene TRBV10-3 combines with J gene TRBJ2-1; TRBD2 agrees at 8 bases. V was clipped by 4 bases and J by 0 bases; unmatched bases: 5. The CDR3 has 16 residues. Per germline, CDR1 ENHRY and CDR2 SYGVKD. The CDR3 protein is CAISGAGLDSYNEQFF. For the CDR3, the DNA is TGTGCCATCAGTGGGGCGGGACTAGACTCCTACAATGAGCAGTTCTTC.

The chain employs TRBV2 and TRBJ2-3; D unresolved. V was cut by 2 bases and J by 0 bases, with 9 bases left in between. The germline V gene encodes CDR1 SNHLY and CDR2 FYNNEI. The CDR3 consists of 15 residues. CDR3 DNA: TGTGCCAGCAGTGAACTAGGCTTTAGCACAGATACGCAGTATTTT. Its translation is CASSELGFSTDTQYF. The full variable domain, its missing parts supplied by reference TRBV2 and TRBJ2-3, is EPEVTQTPSHQVTQMGQEVILRCVPISNHLYFYWYRQILGQKVEFLVSFYNNEISEKSEIFDDQFSVERPDGSNFTLKIRSTKLEDSAMYFCASSELGFSTDTQYFGPGTRLTVL.

The rearrangement uses TRBV3-1 and TRBJ2-1; the D gene could be TRBD1 or TRBD2 (5 bases each). The CDR3 has 15 amino acids. Trimming stripped 0 bases from V and 5 bases from J, with 11 bases between. Germline-derived CDR1 and CDR2 are LGHDT and YNNKEL (reference sequence). The CDR3 coding sequence is TGTGCCAGCAGCCAAGAGCTCGGGACCGACAATGAGCAGTTCTTC. Residues: CASSQELGTDNEQFF.

This clonotype was recorded at least ten times. V and J are TRBV5-1 and TRBJ2-3, with D possibly TRBD1 on 5 matching bases. The germline V and J ends were trimmed by 6 bases and 6 bases, with 20 bases remaining between them. The CDR3 runs 15 residues. CDR1 SGHRS and CDR2 YFSETQ come from the germline V gene. This chain's CDR3 is CASKGPYSGMDTQYF. CDR3 coding DNA: TGCGCCAGCAAGGGGCCATACTCTGGGATGGATACGCAGTATTTT.

The sample holds a few counts of this clonotype. The chain is built from TRBV29-1 and TRBJ1-1; a weak D match, TRBD1 (6 bases). Per the germline V gene, CDR1 is SQVTM and CDR2 is ANQGSEA. The CDR3 loop spans 12 amino acids. The germline V and J ends were trimmed by 0 bases and 12 bases, with 14 bases remaining between them. CDR3 nucleotides: TGCAGCGTTGAAGATCTTTCCGGGGGGCCTTTCTTT. Its translation: CSVEDLSGGPFF. Full variable domain (rest looked up from reference TRBV29-1 and TRBJ1-1): SAVISQKPSRDICQRGTSLTIQCQVDSQVTMMFWYRQQPGQSLTLIATANQGSEATYESGFVIDKFPISRPNLTFSTLTVSNMSPEDSSIYLCSVEDLSGGPFFGQGTRLTVV.

This clonotype occurred once. This may arise from a read error, as a much more abundant clone is one base away. The rearrangement joins TRBV20-1 to TRBJ1-1, with D perhaps matching TRBD1 (6 bases). Germline V gene sequence: CDR1 DFQATT, CDR2 SNEGSKA (reference sequence). CDR3 length equals 11 residues. The CDR3 loop is CSATGGELASF. CDR3 DNA: TGCAGTGCTACCGGGGGCGAGCTAGCTTCCTTT.

This clonotype was observed a few times. This chain joins TRBV4-1 and TRBJ2-7; TRBD1 agrees at 8 bases. Per the germline V gene, CDR1 is MGHRA and CDR2 is YSYEKL. V was pared by 3 bases and J by 2 bases, with 3 bases of the junction left unmatched. CDR3 length: 14 amino acids. CDR3 nucleotides: TGCGCCAGCAGCCATAGGGACAGGCCCTACGAGCAGTACTTC. It yields the protein CASSHRDRPYEQYF.

CDR3 loop: CAIRGGRTGENFHTEAFF. CDR3 nucleotide sequence: TGTGCCATCAGGGGGGGTCGGACAGGAGAAAATTTCCACACTGAAGCTTTCTTT. The chain employs TRBV10-3 and TRBJ1-1; 7 bases align to TRBD1. Germline V gene data show CDR1 as ENHRY and CDR2 as SYGVKD. The J segment lost 3 bases and the V segment lost 6 bases, leaving 19 bases of the junction unmatched. This CDR3 has 18 amino acids.

A few counts support this clonotype. The chain recombines TRBV10-3 with TRBJ1-3; TRBD1 aligns across 7 bases. This CDR3 region has 14 residues. Germline V CDR1 and CDR2: ENHRY, SYGVKD. The V gene end was trimmed by 10 bases and the J gene end by 0 bases; junction bases not matched to a gene: 6. The CDR3, as DNA: TGTGCCACCAGGGGGGAAATCTCTGGAAACACCATATATTTT. Residues: CATRGEISGNTIYF.

The J gene is TRBJ1-2, the V gene TRBV6-5; no reliable D call. This CDR3 is built from 13 residues. CDR1 and CDR2 from the germline V gene are MNHEY and SVGAGI. Trimming removed 3 bases from V and 3 bases from J, with 8 bases in between. CDR3 in DNA: TGTGCCAGCAGTTATGAGGCAGACTATGGCTACACCTTC. Translated: CASSYEADYGYTF.

This rearrangement joins TRBV2 to TRBJ1-5, with TRBD1 matching over 11 bases. The V and J ends lost 5 bases and 5 bases, in that order; junction bases with no gene match: 11. CDR3 length: 17 amino acids. Germline values: CDR1 SNHLY, CDR2 FYNNEI. This chain's CDR3 is CASSPGTGGALYQPQHF. The CDR3 DNA reads as TGTGCCAGCAGTCCCGGGACAGGGGGGGCCTTATATCAGCCCCAGCATTTT.

The V call is TRBV14, the J call TRBJ2-5; maybe TRBD1 (5 bases). There are 12 residues in the CDR3. Germline-derived CDR1 and CDR2 are SGHDN and FVKESK. V lost 6 bases to trimming and J lost 4 bases, with 9 bases between them. The CDR3 reads CASSSDRETQYF. The CDR3 DNA sequence: TGTGCCAGCAGTTCCGACAGAGAGACCCAGTACTTC.

CDR3 nucleotides: TGCAGTGCTAGAGAAGTGACAGACAAGCCACCCATTCGGGAGACCCAGTACTTC. Its protein product is CSAREVTDKPPIRETQYF. This rearrangement joins TRBV20-1 to TRBJ2-5, with TRBD1 as a possible D gene (5 bases). CDR3 size: 18 residues. Germline V gene data show CDR1 as DFQATT and CDR2 as SNEGSKA (reference sequence). The germline V and J ends were trimmed by 0 bases and 5 bases, with 25 bases remaining between them.

This chain links TRBV11-2 with TRBJ2-2, with 7 bases fitting TRBD1. CDR3 length: 15 amino acids. Germline loops: CDR1 SGHAT, CDR2 FQNNGV. The J segment lost 7 bases and the V segment lost 4 bases, leaving 9 bases of the junction unmatched. The CDR3 sequence: CASSSTGTAVGELFF. CDR3 sequence (DNA): TGTGCCAGCAGCTCAACCGGGACAGCGGTCGGGGAGCTGTTTTTT.

This clonotype has just a few counts. V usage is TRBV5-1 and J usage is TRBJ2-1; D may be TRBD1 or TRBD2 (6 bases each). V dropped 0 bases and J dropped 4 bases, with 14 bases sitting between them. Germline V gives CDR1 SGHRS, CDR2 YFSETQ. The CDR3 is 16 residues long. The DNA of the CDR3 is TGCGCCAGCAGCTTGGAGGGGGGTGAGCCATACAATGAGCAGTTCTTC. Translation gives CASSLEGGEPYNEQFF.

This clonotype was counted at least ten times. The rearrangement joins TRBV2 to TRBJ1-5; D is perhaps TRBD1 (5 bases). The CDR3 is made up of 15 amino acids. Trimming removed 7 bases from V and 2 bases from J, with 15 bases in between. CDR1 is SNHLY, CDR2 FYNNEI, per germline. The CDR3 spells CASNFAGIGNQPQHF. The CDR3, as DNA: TGTGCCAGCAATTTCGCAGGGATTGGCAATCAGCCCCAGCATTTT.

A few counts support this clonotype. V is TRBV12-3 or TRBV12-4 and J is TRBJ1-3; D is ambiguous. Between the trimmed V and J ends, which lost 3 bases and 9 bases, there was a span of 9 bases. The CDR3 consists of 12 residues. Here the CDR3 reads CASSFPGSTIYF. Written as DNA, the CDR3 is TGTGCCAGCAGTTTCCCCGGGAGCACCATATATTTT.

This clonotype was seen a few times. V is TRBV18 and J is TRBJ1-3; 8 bases match TRBD1. Germline CDR1 KGHSH, CDR2 LQKENI. V dropped 3 bases and J dropped 0; count of bases not matched to a gene: 1. The CDR3 sequence is 15 residues long. This chain's CDR3 is CASSPGQGSGNTIYF. CDR3 coding DNA: TGTGCCAGCTCACCTGGACAGGGCTCTGGAAACACCATATATTTT.

This clonotype showed up many times. The V and J genes are TRBV20-1 and TRBJ2-1, with D perhaps assigned TRBD1 or TRBD2 (5 bases each). Germline V lookup: CDR1 DFQATT, CDR2 SNEGSKA (reference sequence). The CDR3 covers 15 residues. V lost 0 bases and J 9 bases, leaving 18 bases between the germline ends. In nucleotides, the CDR3 is TGCAGTGCTAGAGACACTGGGGCCCCGGGGACTGAGCAGTTCTTC. Its translation: CSARDTGAPGTEQFF.

This clonotype appeared many times. The V and J genes are TRBV2 and TRBJ2-2; 8 positions match TRBD1. Germline-derived CDR1 and CDR2 are SNHLY and FYNNEI. This CDR3 spans 16 amino acids. The junction had 5 bases not matched to a gene; V was cut back by 4 bases and J by 1 base. This CDR3 reads CASSASGTGNTGELFF. Written as DNA, the CDR3 is TGTGCCAGCAGTGCCTCCGGGACAGGGAACACCGGGGAGCTGTTTTTT.

For this clonotype: This may arise from a read error, as a much more abundant clone is one base away. V is TRBV2 and J is TRBJ1-2; D is undetermined. This CDR3 spans 13 amino acids. Trimming took 7 bases from V and 4 from J, leaving 13 bases between them. Germline V gives CDR1 SNHLY, CDR2 FYNNEI. For the CDR3, the DNA is TGTGCCAGCACCGTGGGTCGGGGCTATGGCTACACCTTC. Its translation: CASTVGRGYGYTF.

A remark on this clonotype: Given a much more abundant clone one base away, this may be a read error. The chain links TRBV3-1 to TRBJ1-2, with 10 bases aligning to TRBD1. Germline CDR1 is LGHDT and CDR2 is YNNKEL (reference sequence). The CDR3 sequence is 15 residues long. V gave up 3 bases and J gave up 6 bases; unmatched junction bases: 7. The CDR3, as DNA: TGTGCCAGCAGCCATTCAGGACAGGGGGAAGATGGCTACACCTTC. Translating gives CASSHSGQGEDGYTF.

The CDR3 sequence: CASVGGADTGELFF. The CDR3 DNA is TGTGCCAGCGTAGGGGGGGCCGACACCGGGGAGCTGTTTTTT. The chain recombines TRBV12-3 or TRBV12-4 with TRBJ2-2; a weak D match, TRBD2 (7 bases). This CDR3 is built from 14 residues. Trimming stripped 8 bases from V and 3 bases from J, with 13 bases between.

The rearrangement uses TRBV20-1 and TRBJ1-4, with a possible D match to TRBD1 (5 bases). The CDR3 has 14 residues. Trimming removed 6 bases from V and 2 bases from J, with 13 bases in between. Germline CDR1 and CDR2: DFQATT and SNEGSKA (reference sequence). Here the CDR3 DNA reads TGCAGTGCGGTATGGCAGGGTACTAATGAAAAACTGTTTTTT. Protein sequence: CSAVWQGTNEKLFF.

Comment on this clonotype: Germline is not matched at one junction end, which may reflect a read error. The rearrangement links TRBV6-2 or TRBV6-3 to TRBJ1-2; D gene unclear. Germline V gene lookup returns CDR1 MNHEY and CDR2 SVGEGT. The CDR3 loop spans 10 amino acids. This CDR3 reads CDPRPYGYTF. In DNA, the CDR3 is TGCGACCCCAGGCCGTATGGCTACACCTTC.

This clonotype turned up a few times. The chain combines TRBV9 with TRBJ2-2; 8 bases fit TRBD1. The CDR3 loop spans 14 amino acids. After removal of 0 bases from V and 8 bases from J, the junction contained 3 bases not matched to a gene. Germline CDR1 and CDR2: SGDLS and YYNGEE. CDR3 sequence: CASSVDRGMGELFF. CDR3 in DNA: TGTGCCAGCAGCGTAGACAGGGGGATGGGGGAGCTGTTTTTT.

The V and J genes are TRBV12-3 or TRBV12-4 and TRBJ1-5, with D unclear. This CDR3 comprises 16 residues. Trimming took off 1 base at V and 2 bases at J, with 12 bases between the two ends. CDR3 in amino acids: CASSLETERGNQPQHF. In DNA, the CDR3 is TGTGCCAGCAGTTTAGAGACCGAAAGGGGCAATCAGCCCCAGCATTTT.

The table lists this clonotype with a few counts. The chain carries TRBV7-9 and TRBJ1-4, with D unresolved. Germline loops: CDR1 SEHNR, CDR2 FQNEAQ (reference sequence). Trimming shortened V by 0 bases and J by 8 bases, and 13 bases separated the two germline ends. There are 15 residues in the CDR3. The CDR3 loop reads CASSLATFRGEKLFF. CDR3 nucleotides: TGTGCCAGCAGCTTAGCGACGTTTAGAGGAGAAAAACTGTTTTTT.

This chain uses TRBV19 with TRBJ2-1; 9 bases line up with TRBD2. The CDR3 totals 16 residues. The V gene's germline CDR1 is LNHDA and CDR2 SQIVND (reference sequence). With 4 bases clipped from V and 4 bases from J, the junction kept 8 bases outside the gene matches. CDR3 nucleotide sequence: TGTGCCAGTAGTAACGAAAGACTAGCGGAGTACAATGAGCAGTTCTTC. It yields the protein CASSNERLAEYNEQFF.

This rearrangement joins TRBV20-1 to TRBJ1-5, with 7 bases identical to TRBD1. The germline CDR1 and CDR2 sequences are DFQATT and SNEGSKA (reference sequence). The length of the CDR3 is 14 residues. Trimming removed 6 bases from V and 7 bases from J; junction bases left unmatched: 12. This chain's CDR3 is CSANGPGGGQPQHF. CDR3 in DNA: TGCAGTGCCAATGGCCCAGGGGGAGGCCAGCCCCAGCATTTT.